The clone carrying this T cell receptor (beta chain) was seen many times. As yet, its antigen is unknown. This CDR3 region has 13 residues. Germline V gene sequence: CDR1 ENHRY, CDR2 SYGVKD. Trimming pared 6 bases from V and 2 bases from J, leaving 9 bases between. This record comes from a study of CD8 T cells in ankylosing spondylitis. Study outcomes and limitations: Disease-linked clones were found to be CD8+ and relatively rare in peripheral blood.

TCRdb re-called the 5' RACE reads through MiXCR, storing one row per CDR3 protein. The sample comprises some 130,000 distinct CDR3 sequences, 7.3% of which are singletons, and around 12% rests with the top ten. The sample taken for sequencing was blood, either unsorted or a sorted T cell fraction (not recorded which). This clonotype was sampled from a female donor with ankylosing spondylitis or in good health (not recorded which). The J gene is TRBJ2-3, the V gene TRBV10-3; tentatively, D is TRBD1 or TRBD2 (5 bases each). The CDR3 nucleotides read TGTGCCATCAGGGGGGATTTCACAGATACGCAGTATTTT. Encoded protein: CAIRGDFTDTQYF.